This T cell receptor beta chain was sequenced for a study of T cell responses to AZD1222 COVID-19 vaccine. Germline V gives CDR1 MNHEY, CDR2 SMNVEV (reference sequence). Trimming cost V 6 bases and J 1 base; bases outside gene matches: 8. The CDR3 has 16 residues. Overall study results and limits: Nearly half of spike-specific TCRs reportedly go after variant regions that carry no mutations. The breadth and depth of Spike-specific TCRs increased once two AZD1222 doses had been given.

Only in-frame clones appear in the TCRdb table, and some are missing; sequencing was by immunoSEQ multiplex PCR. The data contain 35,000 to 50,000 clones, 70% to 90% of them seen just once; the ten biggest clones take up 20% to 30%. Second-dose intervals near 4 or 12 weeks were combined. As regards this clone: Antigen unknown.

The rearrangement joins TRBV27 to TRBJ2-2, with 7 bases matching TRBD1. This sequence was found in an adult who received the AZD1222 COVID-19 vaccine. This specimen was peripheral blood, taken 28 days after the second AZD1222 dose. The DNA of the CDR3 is TGTGCCAGCAGGCGAACCTGGACAGGGAACACCGGGGAGCTGTTTTTT. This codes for CASRRTWTGNTGELFF.